One and the same sample provided the 12 T cell receptor beta chains below, sequenced in a study of response to subunit inactivated influenza vaccine. MiXCR, run by TCRdb on the RT-PCR reads, gives a single entry per CDR3 protein. Of 400,000 to 550,000 distinct CDR3 sequences listed, less than 30% are singletons. Source: CD4+ T cells sorted from PBMCs, taken roughly 5 days after vaccination. The source of these receptors is a man aged 50 or older who received an inactivated influenza vaccine.

The chain joins TRBV7-9 to TRBJ1-1; TRBD1 is a possible D gene (6 bases). The germline V gene has CDR1 SEHNR and CDR2 FQNEAQ (reference sequence). The ends were cut back, 5 bases at V and 8 bases at J, with 18 bases in the middle. The CDR3 has 14 residues. The CDR3 protein is CASSPEIGGQEAFF. In nucleotides, the CDR3 is TGTGCCAGCAGCCCTGAGATCGGGGGGCAGGAAGCTTTCTTT.

This clonotype was counted a few times. The chain has TRBV5-1 and TRBJ2-7; D is unclear. Germline V gene sequence: CDR1 SGHRS, CDR2 YFSETQ. V was pared by 0 bases and J by 3 bases, with 13 bases between. The CDR3 covers 15 residues. The CDR3 loop reads CASSLVGQDHYEQYF. CDR3 coding DNA: TGCGCCAGCAGCTTGGTTGGCCAGGACCACTACGAGCAGTACTTC.

The chain recombines TRBV7-9 with TRBJ2-3, with 7 nucleotides matching TRBD1. Per germline, CDR1 SEHNR and CDR2 FQNEAQ (reference sequence). The CDR3 consists of 13 residues. V gave up 0 bases and J gave up 6 bases; unmatched junction bases: 0. This CDR3 reads CASSLADRDTQYF. CDR3 DNA: TGTGCCAGCAGCTTAGCGGACAGGGATACGCAGTATTTT.

This clonotype was counted only a few times. V is TRBV4-1 and J is TRBJ2-1, with D possibly TRBD1 on 6 matching bases. V dropped 0 bases and J dropped 6 bases, with 18 bases sitting between them. CDR3 size: 17 residues. Germline V gives CDR1 MGHRA, CDR2 YSYEKL. CDR3: CASSQDRTGTQGNEQFF. As DNA, the CDR3 is TGCGCCAGCAGCCAAGACCGAACCGGGACACAAGGCAATGAGCAGTTCTTC.

A few counts support this clonotype. The rearrangement links TRBV5-1 to TRBJ1-6; tentative D call: TRBD1 (6 bases). V lost 0 bases to trimming and J lost 10 bases, with 14 bases between them. CDR1 and CDR2 (germline): SGHRS, YFSETQ. The CDR3 loop spans 15 amino acids. The CDR3 loop is CASSLGQGRGSPLHF. As DNA, the CDR3 is TGCGCCAGCAGCTTGGGTCAGGGGCGCGGATCACCCCTCCACTTT.

This clonotype was counted a few times. The chain employs TRBV11-2 and TRBJ2-1; TRBD2 matches 12 bases. With 5 bases clipped from V and 1 base from J, the junction kept 9 bases outside the gene matches. Germline V gene sequence: CDR1 SGHAT, CDR2 FQNNGV. The CDR3 is made up of 18 amino acids. The CDR3 sequence is CASSRLAGVLRSYNEQFF. DNA for the CDR3: TGTGCCAGCAGCAGACTAGCGGGAGTCTTACGATCCTACAATGAGCAGTTCTTC.

The chain couples TRBV12-3 or TRBV12-4 to TRBJ1-2, with D unresolved. The CDR3 runs to 15 residues. Deletions cut 4 bases from V and 6 bases from J, with 18 bases between. For the CDR3, the DNA is TGTGCCAGCAGTTCAAGACTCGGGCCCAACGATGGCTACACCTTC. The encoded protein is CASSSRLGPNDGYTF.

This sequence joins TRBV6-2 or TRBV6-3 and TRBJ2-7; TRBD2 matches 9 bases. V was pared by 4 bases and J by 4 bases, with 11 bases of the junction left unmatched. In germline, CDR1 is MNHEY, CDR2 SVGEGT. The CDR3 covers 16 residues. The CDR3, as DNA: TGTGCCAGCAGTTGGGCGGGGACTAGCCGGCGGTACGAGCAGTACTTC. Its protein product is CASSWAGTSRRYEQYF.

The V and J genes are TRBV6-1 and TRBJ2-3; the D call may be TRBD1 or TRBD2 (6 bases each). V lost 6 bases to trimming and J lost 5 bases, with 21 bases between them. Germline CDR1 MNHNS, CDR2 SASEGT. The CDR3 covers 16 residues. The CDR3 DNA reads as TGTGCCAGCAGCCAAGGGGGGCCCTTGGGTCGAGATACGCAGTATTTT. Its protein product is CASSQGGPLGRDTQYF.

This chain connects TRBV15 to TRBJ1-1, with a possible D match to TRBD1 (5 bases). The V end was cut by 0 bases, the J end by 0 bases, with 11 bases between. CDR3 size: 16 residues. The germline gives CDR1 LNHNV, CDR2 YYDKDF (reference sequence). The CDR3 coding sequence is TGTGCCACCAGCAGAGATAGGGCCAGGGTGAACACTGAAGCTTTCTTT. It encodes CATSRDRARVNTEAFF.

This sequence joins TRBV6-4 and TRBJ2-3; either TRBD1 or TRBD2 may supply D (6 bases each). In germline, CDR1 is MRHNA, CDR2 SNTAGT. V was clipped by 5 bases and J by 2 bases, with 14 bases between them. This CDR3 region has 15 residues. The CDR3 nucleotides read TGTGCCAGCAGTCGGGAGACAGGATACACAGATACGCAGTATTTT. Translated, it gives CASSRETGYTDTQYF.

The genes are TRBV20-1 and TRBJ1-2, with D unclear. Germline loops: CDR1 DFQATT, CDR2 SNEGSKA (reference sequence). CDR3 length: 14 residues. Deletions cut 6 bases from V and 2 bases from J, with 16 bases between. The CDR3 region has the DNA TGCAGTGCCCAGTTGGCCGAGAGAAACTATGGCTACACCTTC. It yields the protein CSAQLAERNYGYTF.